The 4 T cell receptor beta chains below all came from one sample that was sequenced in a study of siplizumab effects on memory and regulatory T cells. Generated by immunoSEQ multiplex PCR, the TCRdb table keeps only in-frame clones and is missing some. The table records roughly 100,000 clones, roughly nine tenths of them present only once. The sequencing input was CD4+ T cells sorted from blood. The receptors shown here come from a human donor in good health.

This sequence joins TRBV19 and TRBJ2-4; a weak D match, TRBD1 (6 bases). This CDR3 comprises 15 residues. The V end lost 0 bases, the J end lost 6 bases, and 12 bases lay between the germline ends. The germline CDR1 and CDR2 sequences are LNHDA and SQIVND (reference sequence). CDR3 coding DNA: TGTGCCAGTAGTATAGATCAAATGGACAGAAACATTCAGTACTTC. Protein: CASSIDQMDRNIQYF.

The J gene is TRBJ1-1, the V gene TRBV19; D call uncertain. CDR3 size: 14 residues. V was cut by 1 base and J by 4 bases, with 10 bases left in between. The germline V gene has CDR1 LNHDA and CDR2 SQIVND (reference sequence). The CDR3 nucleotides read TGTGCCAGTAGTATAGCTCGGCAGGCCACTGAAGCTTTCTTT. Amino acid sequence: CASSIARQATEAFF.

This sequence joins TRBV9 and TRBJ1-3; the D is unclear. Germline lookup yields CDR1 SGDLS and CDR2 YYNGEE. The CDR3 is 14 amino acids. Trimming removed 2 bases at V and 1 base at J, with 7 bases between. CDR3 residues: CASSVAESGNTIYF. The CDR3 DNA sequence: TGTGCCAGCAGCGTTGCCGAATCTGGAAACACCATATATTTT.

The chain combines TRBV13 with TRBJ2-1; TRBD2 matches 7 bases. The germline V gene encodes CDR1 PRHDT and CDR2 FYEKMQ (reference sequence). This CDR3 has 19 residues. V was pared by 1 base and J by 0 bases, with 12 bases of the junction left unmatched. The CDR3: CASSLVSRLAESSYNEQFF. DNA for the CDR3: TGTGCCAGCAGCTTAGTATCGAGGCTAGCGGAGAGCTCCTACAATGAGCAGTTCTTC. The variable domain in full, completed from reference TRBV13 and TRBJ2-1, reads AAGVIQSPRHLIKEKRETATLKCYPIPRHDTVYWYQQGPGQDPQFLISFYEKMQSDKGSIPDRFSAQQFSDYHSELNMSSLELGDSALYFCASSLVSRLAESSYNEQFFGPGTRLTVL.